The source of this T cell receptor beta chain is a study of immune cell composition in non-small cell lung cancer. Normal lung sampling was at least 3 cm from the tumour, as distant as possible. Genomic DNA came from frozen unsorted single-cell suspensions. This CDR3 has 13 amino acids. CDR1 SQVTM and CDR2 ANQGSEA come from the germline V gene. With 3 bases removed from V and 4 bases from J, the gap between germline ends came to 10 bases. Study-wide points: Adenocarcinomas with higher top tumour-associated clone frequency had more reactive TILs. It was not proven that tumour-reactive clones equal dominant tumour-associated clones.

Worth noting for this clone: Its target is not known.

Some clones are missing from TCRdb's copy, which holds only in-frame ones; the method was immunoSEQ multiplex PCR. The table has about 2,500 clones, approximately 80% seen once. The rearrangement links TRBV29-1 to TRBJ1-3; TRBD1 is a possible D gene (6 bases). Sequencing was performed on non-adjacent lung tissue. This TCR came from a human donor with non-small cell lung cancer. The CDR3 spells CSVEGARGNTIYF. For the CDR3, the DNA is TGCAGCGTTGAGGGGGCGCGGGGAAACACCATATATTTT.